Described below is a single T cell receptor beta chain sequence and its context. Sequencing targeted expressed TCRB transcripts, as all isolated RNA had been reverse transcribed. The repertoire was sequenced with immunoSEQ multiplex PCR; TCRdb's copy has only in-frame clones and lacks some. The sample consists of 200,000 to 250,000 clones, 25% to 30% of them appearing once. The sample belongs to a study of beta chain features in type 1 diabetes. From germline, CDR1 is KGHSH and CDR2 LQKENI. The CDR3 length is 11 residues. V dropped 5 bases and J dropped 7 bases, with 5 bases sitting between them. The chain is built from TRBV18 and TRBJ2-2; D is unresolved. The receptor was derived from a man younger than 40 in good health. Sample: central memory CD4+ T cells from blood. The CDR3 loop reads CASSTLGELFF. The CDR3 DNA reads TGTGCCAGCTCAACTCTCGGGGAGCTGTTTTTT. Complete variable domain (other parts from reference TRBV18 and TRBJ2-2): NAGVMQNPRHLVRRRGQEARLRCSPMKGHSHVYWYRQLPEEGLKFMVYLQKENIIDESGMPKERFSAEFPKEGPSILRIQQVVRGDSAAYFCASSTLGELFFGEGSRLTVL.